The entry below describes one T cell receptor (beta chain). Its antigen is not yet known. Per-nucleotide qualities are absent, and no much larger clonotype sits a single base away. The data are from a study of blood T cell repertoires in COVID-19 (dated by TCRdb to about 2020). Study-wide context: The collaborator samples originated in the United States, Italy and Spain and spanned the acute and convalescent phases of COVID-19. Where available, HLA class I and class II types were taken from metadata supplied by the sample provider and were not determined by assay-based typing. Samples came from the ongoing ImmuneRACE study (first 160 participants) plus 1,254 subjects from 6 global collaborators. The material from the prospective study consisted of cDNA or gDNA derived from T cells, B-cell-depleted T cells, or PBMCs. The repertoires were released in a freely available public database intended as a resource for research on the immune response to SARS-CoV-2. A de-identified subject ID, COVID-19 status, age in years and sex were almost always included in the sample metadata. Subjects who had been exposed to COVID-19, were actively infected with it, or had recovered from it provided the deeply sampled blood TCRbeta repertoires that made up the dataset.

The V and J ends are trimmed by 4 bases and 1 base, leaving 5 bases between them. The CDR3, from cysteine to phenylalanine, totals 12 residues. Only the CDR3 region is kept as DNA, spanning 36 bases read in frame from base 1. CDR1 MNHEY and CDR2 SMNVEV were looked up in the germline V gene (reference sequence). One collaborating source in Seattle enrolled patients while the patients were actively infected and followed the patients over time throughout the course of disease. Each collaborating institution followed its own protocols to collect whole blood in K2EDTA tubes. For TCRbeta analysis, collaborators shipped samples as frozen whole blood, isolated PBMCs, or DNA extracted from either of those sample types. On the study overall, not on this receptor specifically: The amount of clinical and demographic metadata varied by source and participant and was provided uncurated.

TCRbeta CDR3 regions were amplified from genomic DNA using the immunoSEQ Assay, a bias-controlled multiplex PCR. The study's processing was this. The number of nucleated cells in each sample was estimated from the amplification of reference gene primers within the assay. Sequence reads were collapsed and filtered to measure the absolute abundance of every unique TCRbeta CDR3 rearrangement. For each sample, productive Simpson clonality was calculated as the square root of Simpson's diversity index over productive rearrangements. The table was pulled from immuneACCESS by TCRdb, which kept in-frame rearrangements only. Such tables lose some clones; where checked, under half of the loss comes from unresolved V genes, and the rest has no known cause. V and J calls and clone size are copied from that table; D and trimming were computed from the DNA. Here the sample has roughly 300,000 clones; 65% to 85% occur a single time. More than 1.4% of the sample is in the top ten clones.

The sample taken for sequencing was peripheral blood. Recombination joined TRBV27 with TRBJ2-7; the D gene cannot be named for sure. The receptor was isolated from a human donor with COVID-19, enrolled during active disease. The donor label of this sample is uncertain. The DNA reads as follows: TGTGCCAGCAGTTCAATGTCCTACGAGCAGTACTTC. Translated, it gives CASSSMSYEQYF.